This T cell receptor beta chain is drawn from a study of blood T cells in healthy people across ages. The second PCR ran 7 to 11 cycles with a sample-barcoded 5' primer and J-beta primers. A minimum of 2.5 million CDR3-containing paired-end reads was obtained for each sample. MiXCR, applied by TCRdb to the 5' RACE reads, yields one record per CDR3 protein. This sample has approximately 600,000 distinct CDR3 sequences, with 58% found just once. The V gene end was trimmed by 4 bases and the J gene end by 7 bases; junction bases not matched to a gene: 10. The CDR3 extends over 15 amino acids. In germline, CDR1 is ENHRY, CDR2 SYGVKD. Approximately 10 milliliters was the volume of peripheral blood drawn from each donor. Concerning this clonotype: The antigen is unknown.

Study-level findings and limits: Getting older went along with TCR beta diversity per million T cells dropping roughly linearly. Researchers judged that diversity estimates from one million T cells fell short of true values.

The sequenced sample was blood. The sequence derives from a man in his sixties in good health. The chain recombines TRBV10-3 with TRBJ1-2, with 9 positions matching TRBD1. The CDR3, as DNA: TGTGCCATCAGTGTAGGCCCCCGACAGGGGGGTGGCTACACCTTC. This gives the protein CAISVGPRQGGGYTF.